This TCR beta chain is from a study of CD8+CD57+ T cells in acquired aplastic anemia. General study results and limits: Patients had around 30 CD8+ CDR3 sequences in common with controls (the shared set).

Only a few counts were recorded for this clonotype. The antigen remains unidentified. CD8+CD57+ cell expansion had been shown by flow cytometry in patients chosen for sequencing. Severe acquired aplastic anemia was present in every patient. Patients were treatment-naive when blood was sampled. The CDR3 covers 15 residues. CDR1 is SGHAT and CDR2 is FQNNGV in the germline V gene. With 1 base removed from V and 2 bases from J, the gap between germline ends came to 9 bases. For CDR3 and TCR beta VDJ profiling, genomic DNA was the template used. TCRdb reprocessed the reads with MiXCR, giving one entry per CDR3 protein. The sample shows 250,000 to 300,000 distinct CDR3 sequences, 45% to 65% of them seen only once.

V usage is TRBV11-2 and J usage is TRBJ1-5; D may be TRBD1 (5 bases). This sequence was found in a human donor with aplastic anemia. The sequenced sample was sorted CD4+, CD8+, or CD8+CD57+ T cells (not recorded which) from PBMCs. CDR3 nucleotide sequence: TGTGCCAGCAGCTTAGGGGGCCCAGGCAATCAGCCCCAGCATTTT. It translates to CASSLGGPGNQPQHF.